Following are 10 T cell receptor beta chains from one sample sequenced in a study of T cells after posttransplantation cyclophosphamide (dated by TCRdb to about 2016). Receptors were amplified or captured by the immunoSEQ multiplex PCR assay. Not all clones reach the TCRdb copy of this immuneACCESS table, which keeps in-frame sequences only. Checked studies attribute under half of the gap to unresolved V genes and leave the rest unexplained. For this sample, 20,000 to 25,000 clones appear and none is a singleton. 4% to 5.5% of the sample rests with the top ten. Sequenced input: PBMCs. These receptors came from a woman aged 45 to 65 in good health, CMV-negative, and a related stem cell transplant donor.

This clone was detected ten times or more. The chain employs TRBV7-3 and TRBJ1-1; a possible D gene is TRBD1 (6 bases). The germline gives CDR1 SGHTA, CDR2 FQGTGA. The V gene lost 5 bases and the J gene lost 9 bases, with 16 bases spanning the gap. The CDR3 runs 13 residues. The CDR3 sequence is CASSRWGGHQAFF. The CDR3 region has the DNA TGTGCCAGCAGCCGATGGGGGGGACATCAAGCTTTCTTT.

At least ten counts were recorded for this clone. This chain joins TRBV9 and TRBJ1-4; possible D gene TRBD1, 6 bases. CDR1 SGDLS and CDR2 YYNGEE come from the germline V gene. The CDR3 loop spans 17 amino acids. V was cut by 4 bases and J by 3 bases, with 19 bases left in between. This chain's CDR3 is CASSSRTAPAANEKLFF. For the CDR3, the DNA is TGTGCCAGCAGCTCCAGGACAGCCCCGGCGGCTAATGAAAAACTGTTTTTT.

This clone came up many times. The rearrangement links TRBV5-1 to TRBJ2-3; 7 bases match TRBD2. Losses at the gene ends were 5 bases for V and 1 base for J; bases not matched to a gene: 13. Germline V gives CDR1 SGHRS, CDR2 YFSETQ. CDR3 size: 17 residues. This CDR3 reads CASRISGPSVGTDTQYF. Here the CDR3 DNA reads TGCGCCAGCAGGATTAGCGGGCCGTCTGTTGGCACAGATACGCAGTATTTT.

This clone was counted a few times. V is TRBV6-5 and J is TRBJ1-2; D remains ambiguous. The V end was cut by 5 bases, the J end by 8 bases, with 15 bases between. The CDR3 contains 13 residues. Germline V CDR1 and CDR2: MNHEY, SVGAGI. CDR3 amino acids: CASSEVEGQGYTF. CDR3 coding DNA: TGTGCCAGCAGTGAAGTAGAGGGTCAAGGCTACACCTTC.

This clone was seen ten or more times. V gene TRBV27 combines with J gene TRBJ1-1; 7 bases are shared with TRBD1. CDR3 length: 14 residues. Germline CDR1 MNHEY, CDR2 SMNVEV (reference sequence). V lost 5 bases, J lost 1 base, and 4 bases stayed unmatched. CDR3 sequence reads: CASSPRQGNTEAFF. CDR3 nucleotide sequence: TGTGCCAGCAGTCCCCGACAGGGGAACACTGAAGCTTTCTTT.

The sample holds many counts of this clone. The chain carries TRBV6-6 and TRBJ1-6; TRBD1 matches at 9 bases. The CDR3 covers 14 residues. Looked up from germline, CDR1 is MNHNY and CDR2 is SVGAGI (reference sequence). V shed 6 bases, J shed 8 bases, and the junction held 5 bases outside the gene matches. The CDR3 DNA follows: TGTGCCAGCAGGTGGGACAGGGATCATTCACCCCTCCACTTT. It is translated as CASRWDRDHSPLHF.

This clone was found many times. This sequence joins TRBV15 and TRBJ1-1; D unclear. Germline CDR1 and CDR2: LNHNV and YYDKDF (reference sequence). This CDR3 has 13 residues. Trimming shortened V by 3 bases and J by 4 bases, and 9 bases separated the two germline ends. Here the CDR3 DNA reads TGTGCCACCAGCAGCCGATCGGGCACTGAAGCTTTCTTT. As protein: CATSSRSGTEAFF.

Ten or more counts support this clone. The rearrangement joins TRBV9 to TRBJ1-2; D may be TRBD1 (5 bases). The CDR3 has 14 residues. The V gene's germline CDR1 is SGDLS and CDR2 YYNGEE. Trimming removed 0 bases at V and 4 bases at J, with 10 bases between. The CDR3 nucleotides are TGTGCCAGCAGCGTAGAAGACAGATTCTATGGCTACACCTTC. It specifies CASSVEDRFYGYTF.

In its sample, this clone was seen many times. The V and J genes are TRBV6-1 and TRBJ1-5; 8 bases match TRBD1. With V trimmed by 7 bases and J by 12 bases, 8 bases remained unmatched. The CDR3 extends over 12 amino acids. In germline, CDR1 is MNHNS, CDR2 SASEGT. The CDR3 DNA is TGTGCCAGCACGATGGTACAGGGGGACCAGCATTTT. Translation: CASTMVQGDQHF.

At least ten counts were recorded for this clone. The chain combines TRBV6-6 with TRBJ2-3; D remains ambiguous. Germline assignment: CDR1 MNHNY and CDR2 SVGAGI (reference sequence). V dropped 8 bases and J dropped 1 base, with 10 bases sitting between them. This CDR3 spans 13 amino acids. This chain's CDR3 is CASQDGRTDTQYF. CDR3 DNA: TGTGCCAGCCAAGATGGCCGCACAGATACGCAGTATTTT.